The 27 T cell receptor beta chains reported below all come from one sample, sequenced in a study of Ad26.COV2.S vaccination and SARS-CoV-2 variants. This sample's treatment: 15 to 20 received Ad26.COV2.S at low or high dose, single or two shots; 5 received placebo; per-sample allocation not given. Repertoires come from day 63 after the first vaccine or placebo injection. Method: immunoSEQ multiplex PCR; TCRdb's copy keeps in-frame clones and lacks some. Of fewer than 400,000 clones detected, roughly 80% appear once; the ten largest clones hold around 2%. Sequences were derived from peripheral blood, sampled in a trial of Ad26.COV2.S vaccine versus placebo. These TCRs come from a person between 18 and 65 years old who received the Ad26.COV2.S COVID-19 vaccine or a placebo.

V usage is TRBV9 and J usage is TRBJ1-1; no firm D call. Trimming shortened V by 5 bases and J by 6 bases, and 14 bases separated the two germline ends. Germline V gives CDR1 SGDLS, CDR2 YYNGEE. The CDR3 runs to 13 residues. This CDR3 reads CASSYGGRPEAFF. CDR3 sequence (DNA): TGTGCCAGCAGTTACGGAGGCCGCCCTGAAGCTTTCTTT.

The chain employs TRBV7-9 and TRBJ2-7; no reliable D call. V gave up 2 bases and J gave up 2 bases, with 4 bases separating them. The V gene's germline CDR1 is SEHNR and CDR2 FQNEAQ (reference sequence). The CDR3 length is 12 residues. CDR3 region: CASSLSTYEQYF. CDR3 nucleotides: TGTGCCAGCAGCTTATCCACCTACGAGCAGTACTTC.

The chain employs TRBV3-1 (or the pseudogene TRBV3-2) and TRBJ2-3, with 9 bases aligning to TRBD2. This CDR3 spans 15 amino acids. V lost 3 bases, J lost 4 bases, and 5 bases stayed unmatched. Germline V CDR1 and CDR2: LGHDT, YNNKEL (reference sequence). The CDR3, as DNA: TGTGCCAGCAGCCATGCGGGGGGGGCTGCAGATACGCAGTATTTT. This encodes CASSHAGGAADTQYF.

This CDR3 is CATRQAAYNSPLHF. CDR3 DNA sequence: TGTGCCACCAGGCAGGCGGCCTATAATTCACCCCTCCACTTT. The chain combines TRBV15 with TRBJ1-6; D is ambiguous. Germline loops: CDR1 LNHNV, CDR2 YYDKDF (reference sequence). The CDR3 spans 14 residues. The germline V and J ends were trimmed by 6 bases and 2 bases, with 8 bases remaining between them.

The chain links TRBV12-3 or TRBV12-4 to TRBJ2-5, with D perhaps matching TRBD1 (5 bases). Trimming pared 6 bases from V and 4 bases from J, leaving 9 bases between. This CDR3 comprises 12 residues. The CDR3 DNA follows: TGTGCCAGCAGAGGGGTAAGAGAGACCCAGTACTTC. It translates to CASRGVRETQYF.

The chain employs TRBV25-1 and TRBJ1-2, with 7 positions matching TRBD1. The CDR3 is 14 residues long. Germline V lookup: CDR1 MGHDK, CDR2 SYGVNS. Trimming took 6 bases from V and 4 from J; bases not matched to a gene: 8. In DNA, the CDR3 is TGTGCCAGCAGCTCGGCGGCAGGGGGCTATGGCTACACCTTC. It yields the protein CASSSAAGGYGYTF.

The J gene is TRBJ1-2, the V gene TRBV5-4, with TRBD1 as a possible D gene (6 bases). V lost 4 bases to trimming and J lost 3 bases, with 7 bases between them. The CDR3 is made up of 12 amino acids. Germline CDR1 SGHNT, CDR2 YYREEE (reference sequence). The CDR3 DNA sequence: TGTGCCAGCAGCGGACAGTACTATGGCTACACCTTC. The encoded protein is CASSGQYYGYTF.

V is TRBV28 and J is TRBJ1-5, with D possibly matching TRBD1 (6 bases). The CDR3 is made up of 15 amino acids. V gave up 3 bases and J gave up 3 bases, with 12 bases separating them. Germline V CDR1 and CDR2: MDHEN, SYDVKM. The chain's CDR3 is CASSFRGGLNQPQHF. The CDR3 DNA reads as TGTGCCAGCAGTTTTAGAGGGGGACTCAATCAGCCCCAGCATTTT.

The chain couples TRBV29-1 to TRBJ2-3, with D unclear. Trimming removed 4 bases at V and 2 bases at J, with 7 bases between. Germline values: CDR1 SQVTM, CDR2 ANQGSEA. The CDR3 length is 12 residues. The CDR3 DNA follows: TGCAGCGTTGGGCGGTTCACAGATACGCAGTATTTT. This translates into CSVGRFTDTQYF.

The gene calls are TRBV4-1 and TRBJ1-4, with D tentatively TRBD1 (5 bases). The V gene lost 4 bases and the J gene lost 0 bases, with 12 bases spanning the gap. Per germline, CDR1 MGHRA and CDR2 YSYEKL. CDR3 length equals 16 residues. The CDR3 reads CASSPGYGTTNEKLFF. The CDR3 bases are TGCGCCAGCAGCCCAGGGTATGGAACAACTAATGAAAAACTGTTTTTT.

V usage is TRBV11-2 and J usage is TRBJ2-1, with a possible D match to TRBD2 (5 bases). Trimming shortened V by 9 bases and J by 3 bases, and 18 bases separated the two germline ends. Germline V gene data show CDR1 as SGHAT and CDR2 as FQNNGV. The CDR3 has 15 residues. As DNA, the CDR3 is TGTGCCAGTACCTTGAGAGGGCCTTACTACAATGAGCAGTTCTTC. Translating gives CASTLRGPYYNEQFF.

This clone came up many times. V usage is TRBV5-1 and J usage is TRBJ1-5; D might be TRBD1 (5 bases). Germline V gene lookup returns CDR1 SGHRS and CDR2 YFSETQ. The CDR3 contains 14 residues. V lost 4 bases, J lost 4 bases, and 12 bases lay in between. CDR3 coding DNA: TGCGCCAGCAGCCGGGACGGGATGAATCAGCCCCAGCATTTT. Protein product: CASSRDGMNQPQHF.

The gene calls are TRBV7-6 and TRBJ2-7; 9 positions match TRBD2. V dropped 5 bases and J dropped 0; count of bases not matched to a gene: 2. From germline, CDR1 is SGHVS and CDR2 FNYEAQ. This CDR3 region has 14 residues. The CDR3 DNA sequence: TGTGCCAGCAGCGATAGCGGGAGCTCCTACGAGCAGTACTTC. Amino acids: CASSDSGSSYEQYF.

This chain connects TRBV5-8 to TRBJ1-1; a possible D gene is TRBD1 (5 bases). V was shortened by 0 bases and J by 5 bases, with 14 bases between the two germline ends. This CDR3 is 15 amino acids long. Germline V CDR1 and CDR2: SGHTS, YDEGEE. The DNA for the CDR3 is TGTGCCAGCAGCTTGGGAATAGAGCGGGGGACTGAAGCTTTCTTT. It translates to CASSLGIERGTEAFF.

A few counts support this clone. CDR3 loop: CASSLQGPYNEQFF. CDR3 coding DNA: TGCGCCAGCAGCTTACAGGGCCCCTACAATGAGCAGTTCTTC. This chain joins TRBV5-1 and TRBJ2-1; D is perhaps TRBD1 (6 bases). Germline lookup yields CDR1 SGHRS and CDR2 YFSETQ. V lost 2 bases to trimming and J lost 2 bases, with 8 bases between them. The CDR3 has 14 residues.

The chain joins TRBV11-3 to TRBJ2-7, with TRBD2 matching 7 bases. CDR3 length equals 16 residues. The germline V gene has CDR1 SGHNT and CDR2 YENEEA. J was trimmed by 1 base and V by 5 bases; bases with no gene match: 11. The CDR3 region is CASSSYTGGISYEQYF. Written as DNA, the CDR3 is TGTGCCAGCAGCAGCTACACCGGGGGGATTTCCTACGAGCAGTACTTC. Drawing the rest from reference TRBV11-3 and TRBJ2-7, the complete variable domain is EAGVVQSPRYKIIEKKQPVAFWCNPISGHNTLYWYLQNLGQGPELLIRYENEEAVDDSQLPKDRFSAERLKGVDSTLKIQPAELGDSAVYLCASSSYTGGISYEQYFGPGTRLTVT.

Here the CDR3 reads CASSQASAGQPQHF. CDR3 coding DNA: TGCGCCAGCAGCCAAGCCAGCGCGGGTCAGCCCCAGCATTTT. The chain employs TRBV4-1 and TRBJ1-5; unclear D gene. The CDR3 runs 14 residues. CDR1 is MGHRA and CDR2 is YSYEKL in the germline V gene. Trimming cost V 1 base and J 6 bases, with 10 bases left between them.

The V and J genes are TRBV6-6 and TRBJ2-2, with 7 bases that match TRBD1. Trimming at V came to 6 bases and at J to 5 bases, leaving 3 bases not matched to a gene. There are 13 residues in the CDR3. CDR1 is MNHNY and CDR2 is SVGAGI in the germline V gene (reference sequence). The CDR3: CASRGRGTGELFF. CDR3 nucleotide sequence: TGTGCCAGCAGGGGCAGGGGGACCGGGGAGCTGTTTTTT.

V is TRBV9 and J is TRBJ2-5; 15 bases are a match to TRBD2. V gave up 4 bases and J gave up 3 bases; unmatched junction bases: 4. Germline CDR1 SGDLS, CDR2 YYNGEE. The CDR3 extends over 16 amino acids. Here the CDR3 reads CASSTRTSGGEETQYF. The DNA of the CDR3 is TGTGCCAGCAGCACTAGGACTAGCGGGGGGGAAGAGACCCAGTACTTC.

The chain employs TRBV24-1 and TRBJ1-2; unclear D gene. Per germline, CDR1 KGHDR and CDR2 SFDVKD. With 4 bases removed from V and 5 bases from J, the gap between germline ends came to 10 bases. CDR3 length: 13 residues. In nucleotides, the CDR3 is TGTGCCACCAGTGACAGGACGGGATATGGCTACACCTTC. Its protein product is CATSDRTGYGYTF.

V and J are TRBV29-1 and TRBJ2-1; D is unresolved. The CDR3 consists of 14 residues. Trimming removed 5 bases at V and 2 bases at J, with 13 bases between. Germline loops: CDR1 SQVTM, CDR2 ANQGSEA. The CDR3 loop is CSVQFGRPYNEQFF. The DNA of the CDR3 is TGCAGCGTTCAGTTTGGCAGACCCTACAATGAGCAGTTCTTC.

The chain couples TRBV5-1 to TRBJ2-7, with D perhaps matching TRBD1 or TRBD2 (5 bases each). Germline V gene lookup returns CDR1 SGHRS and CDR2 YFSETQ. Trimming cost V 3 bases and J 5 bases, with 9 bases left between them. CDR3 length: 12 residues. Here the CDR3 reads CASSSGPNEQYF. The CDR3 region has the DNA TGCGCCAGCAGCTCGGGACCCAACGAGCAGTACTTC.

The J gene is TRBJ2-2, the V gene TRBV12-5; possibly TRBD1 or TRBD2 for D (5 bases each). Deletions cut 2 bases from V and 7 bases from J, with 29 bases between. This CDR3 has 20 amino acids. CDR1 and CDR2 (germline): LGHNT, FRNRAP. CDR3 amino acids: CASGLRVLARPTGPRGELFF. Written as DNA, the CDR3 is TGTGCTAGTGGTTTGAGGGTTCTGGCGAGGCCAACGGGGCCCCGCGGGGAGCTGTTTTTT.

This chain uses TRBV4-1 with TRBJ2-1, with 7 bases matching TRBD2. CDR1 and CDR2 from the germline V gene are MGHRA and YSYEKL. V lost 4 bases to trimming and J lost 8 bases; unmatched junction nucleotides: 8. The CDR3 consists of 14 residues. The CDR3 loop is CASSRSTSFDEQFF. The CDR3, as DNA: TGCGCCAGCAGCCGCTCGACTAGCTTTGATGAGCAGTTCTTC.

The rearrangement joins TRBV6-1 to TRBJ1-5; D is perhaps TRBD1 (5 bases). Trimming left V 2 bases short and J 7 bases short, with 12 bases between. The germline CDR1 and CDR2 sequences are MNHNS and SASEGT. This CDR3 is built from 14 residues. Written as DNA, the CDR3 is TGTGCCAGCAGTGAAAGTTGGGGCGCCCAGCCCCAGCATTTT. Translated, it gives CASSESWGAQPQHF.

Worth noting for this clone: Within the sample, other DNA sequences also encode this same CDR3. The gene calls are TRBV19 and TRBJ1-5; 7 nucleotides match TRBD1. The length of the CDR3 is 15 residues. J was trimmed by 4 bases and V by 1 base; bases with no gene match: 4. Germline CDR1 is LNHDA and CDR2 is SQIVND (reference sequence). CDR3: CASSIGQGGNQPQHF. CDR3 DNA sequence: TGTGCCAGTAGTATAGGGCAGGGGGGAAATCAGCCCCAGCATTTT.

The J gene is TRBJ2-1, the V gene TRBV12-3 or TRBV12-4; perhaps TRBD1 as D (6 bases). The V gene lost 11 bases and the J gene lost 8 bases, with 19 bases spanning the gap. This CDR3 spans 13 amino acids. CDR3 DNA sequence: TGTGCCGTCGGGCAGGGGATGTCACATGAGCAGTTCTTC. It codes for CAVGQGMSHEQFF.